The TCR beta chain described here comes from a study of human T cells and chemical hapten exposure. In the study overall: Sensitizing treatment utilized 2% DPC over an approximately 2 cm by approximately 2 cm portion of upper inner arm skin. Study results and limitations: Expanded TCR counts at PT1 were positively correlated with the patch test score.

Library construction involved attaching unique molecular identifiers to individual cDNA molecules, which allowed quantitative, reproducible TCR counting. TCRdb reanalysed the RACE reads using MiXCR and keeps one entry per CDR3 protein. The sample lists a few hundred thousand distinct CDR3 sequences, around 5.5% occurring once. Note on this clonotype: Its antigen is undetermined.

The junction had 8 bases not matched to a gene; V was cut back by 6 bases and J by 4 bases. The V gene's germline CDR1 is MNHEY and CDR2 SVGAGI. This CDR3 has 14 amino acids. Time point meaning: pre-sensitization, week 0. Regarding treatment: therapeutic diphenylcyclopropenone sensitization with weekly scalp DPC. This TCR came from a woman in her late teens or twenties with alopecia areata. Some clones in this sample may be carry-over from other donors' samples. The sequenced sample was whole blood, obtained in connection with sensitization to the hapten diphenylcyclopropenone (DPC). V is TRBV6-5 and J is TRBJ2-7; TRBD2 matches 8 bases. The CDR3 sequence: CASSPGLGGYEQYF. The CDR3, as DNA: TGTGCCAGCAGCCCGGGACTAGGTGGATACGAGCAGTACTTC.